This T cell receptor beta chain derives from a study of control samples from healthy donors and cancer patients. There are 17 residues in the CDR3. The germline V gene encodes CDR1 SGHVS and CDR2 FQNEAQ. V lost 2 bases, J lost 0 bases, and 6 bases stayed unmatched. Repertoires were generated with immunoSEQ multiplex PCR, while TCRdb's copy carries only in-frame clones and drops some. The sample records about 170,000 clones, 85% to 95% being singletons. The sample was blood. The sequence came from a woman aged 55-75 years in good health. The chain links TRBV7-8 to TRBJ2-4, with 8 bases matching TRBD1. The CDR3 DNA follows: TGTGCCAGCAGCTTAATCGGACAGGGCAAAGCCAAAAACATTCAGTACTTC. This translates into CASSLIGQGKAKNIQYF. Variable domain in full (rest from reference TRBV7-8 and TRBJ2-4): GAGVSQSPRYKVAKRGQDVALRCDPISGHVSLFWYQQALGQGPEFLTYFQNEAQLDKSGLPSDRFFAERPEGSVSTLKIQRTQQEDSAVYLCASSLIGQGKAKNIQYFGAGTRLSVL.